These 4 T cell receptor beta chains were all obtained from the same sample, sequenced in a study of PD-1 blockade in mismatch repair-deficient tumors. Libraries were prepared by immunoSEQ multiplex PCR; TCRdb keeps only in-frame clonotypes and omits some of them. The table includes approximately 37,000 clones, roughly 84% detected once. Material: peripheral blood, obtained approximately 80 weeks after starting pembrolizumab. The receptor set was obtained from an adult with mismatch repair-deficient cancer.

The J gene is TRBJ2-1, the V gene TRBV11-1; D is uncertain. The germline V and J ends were trimmed by 1 base and 0 bases, with 7 bases remaining between them. Germline values: CDR1 SGHAT, CDR2 FQDESV (reference sequence). The CDR3 spans 15 residues. The CDR3 here is CASSLVRSSYNEQFF. CDR3 nucleotide sequence: TGTGCCAGCAGCTTAGTCAGAAGCTCCTACAATGAGCAGTTCTTC.

The chain carries TRBV7-8 and TRBJ2-7, with TRBD2 matching 8 bases. Germline CDR1 is SGHVS and CDR2 is FQNEAQ. V shed 5 bases, J shed 3 bases, and the junction held 9 bases outside the gene matches. The CDR3 runs 15 residues. CDR3 amino acids: CASSPPSGSNYEQYF. The CDR3 DNA sequence: TGTGCCAGCAGCCCACCCAGCGGGAGTAACTACGAGCAGTACTTC.

The chain joins TRBV4-3 to TRBJ2-3; the match to TRBD2 covers 11 bases. Germline CDR1 LGHNA, CDR2 YSLEER. Trimming cost V 0 bases and J 3 bases; bases outside gene matches: 8. This CDR3 has 18 amino acids. The CDR3 loop is CASSQDWRSSGRTDTQYF. In DNA form, the CDR3 reads TGCGCCAGCAGCCAAGATTGGAGGTCTAGCGGGAGGACAGATACGCAGTATTTT.

V and J are TRBV15 and TRBJ2-1, with D perhaps matching TRBD1 (5 bases). The germline V gene encodes CDR1 LNHNV and CDR2 YYDKDF (reference sequence). CDR3 length: 17 residues. Trimming stripped 4 bases from V and 7 bases from J, with 23 bases between. CDR3 nucleotides: TGTGCCACCAGCACCTACGGTCAGGGATCTCCGTGGAATGAGCAGTTCTTC. This translates into CATSTYGQGSPWNEQFF.